This T cell receptor beta chain was profiled in a study of T cells in localized non-small cell lung cancer. Study-level findings and limits: Blood T cell density predicted longer survival; adjacent-lung clonality, shorter. Because researchers sequenced only one region of the tumor, heterogeneity is still possible. Appearing in adjacent lung were a median about 57 of the top 100 tumor clones. In uninvolved adjacent lung, T cell clonality reached its highest value, exceeding tumor.

Method: immunoSEQ multiplex PCR; TCRdb's copy keeps in-frame clones and lacks some. Of some 1,400 clones in the sample, roughly 30% were seen once. This clone turned up a few times. Its antigen is as yet unknown. The CDR3 loop spans 14 amino acids. V lost 5 bases to trimming and J lost 3 bases, with 14 bases between them. Germline CDR1 is MNHGY and CDR2 is SAAAGT. Specimen: normal lung tissue next to the tumor, collected before any cancer treatment. The gene calls are TRBV6-8 and TRBJ2-7; TRBD2 might be the D (5 bases). This TCR derives from a man aged 35 to 69 with stage I lung adenocarcinoma. Here the CDR3 reads CASSLSGLNYEQYF. The DNA of the CDR3 is TGTGCCAGCAGTCTGAGCGGACTGAACTACGAGCAGTACTTC.